One T cell receptor beta chain is described in this entry. Its antigen is still unknown. The data were produced by immunoSEQ multiplex PCR, yet TCRdb's version contains in-frame clones alone and is incomplete. The sample contains about 16,000 clones, about nine tenths of which appear only once. Germline V gives CDR1 SGHTS, CDR2 YDEGEE. This CDR3 contains 16 residues. The junction had 8 bases not matched to a gene; V was cut back by 0 bases and J by 6 bases. The record originates from a study of lymphopenia after photon versus proton radiotherapy. Study-wide results and caveats: Better survival with proton therapy was suggested as possible, not demonstrated. Larger post-nadir TCR diversity loss correlated inversely with survival in deceased patients. Relative stability marked proton patients; photon patients lost diversity and naive cells.

The clonotype was recovered from an older man with pancreatic cancer. Sequenced here: peripheral blood, sampled from a patient treated with proton-based radiotherapy. The chain recombines TRBV5-8 with TRBJ1-5; 8 bases agree with TRBD1. Here the CDR3 DNA reads TGTGCCAGCAGCTTGGCCGCAGGGGGCGCCGGTCAGCCCCAGCATTTT. As protein: CASSLAAGGAGQPQHF.